This passage covers 14 T cell receptor beta chains from one sample sequenced in a study of identical twins. TCRdb re-derived calls from the 5' RACE reads in MiXCR, one entry per CDR3 protein. The top ten hold around 12% of the sample, which has roughly 720,000 distinct CDR3 sequences, 15% to 20% seen once. These data were also reused for a study on T cells expressing NK-cell markers.

The sequenced material came from PBMCs. The receptors stem from a woman younger than 35 in good health.

V usage is TRBV12-3 or TRBV12-4 and J usage is TRBJ2-5, with a possible D match to TRBD1 (6 bases). Between the trimmed V and J ends, which lost 5 bases and 5 bases, there was a span of 12 bases. The length of the CDR3 is 13 residues. The CDR3 here is CASSPGGKETQYF. Here the CDR3 DNA reads TGTGCCAGCAGTCCTGGGGGCAAGGAGACCCAGTACTTC.

The chain carries TRBV5-4 and TRBJ1-1, with a tentative D call TRBD1 (6 bases). This CDR3 contains 13 residues. The V and J ends lost 0 bases and 8 bases respectively, with 11 bases between them. Germline loops: CDR1 SGHNT, CDR2 YYREEE (reference sequence). The CDR3 nucleotides are TGTGCCAGCAGCTTGGACGGGGGGCTCGAAGCTTTCTTT. Its protein product is CASSLDGGLEAFF.

This rearrangement joins TRBV7-3 to TRBJ2-3; D is uncertain. Germline assignment: CDR1 SGHTA and CDR2 FQGTGA. The CDR3 covers 14 residues. V lost 5 bases to trimming and J lost 6 bases, with 15 bases between them. The CDR3 is CASSLDTLADTQYF. CDR3 bases: TGTGCCAGCAGCCTAGATACGTTGGCCGATACGCAGTATTTT.

This chain links TRBV7-9 with TRBJ1-5; the match to TRBD1 covers 7 bases. This CDR3 has 13 amino acids. The ends lost 5 bases at V and 9 bases at J; junction bases unmatched: 7. Per the germline V gene, CDR1 is SEHNR and CDR2 is FQNEAQ (reference sequence). CDR3 region: CASSTQGYGPQHF. CDR3 DNA sequence: TGTGCCAGCAGCACACAGGGGTATGGGCCCCAGCATTTT. Full variable domain (missing parts from reference TRBV7-9 and TRBJ1-5): DTGVSQNPRHKITKRGQNVTFRCDPISEHNRLYWYRQTLGQGPEFLTYFQNEAQLEKSRLLSDRFSAERPKGSFSTLEIQRTEQGDSAMYLCASSTQGYGPQHFGDGTRLSIL.

This clonotype was observed a handful of times. CDR3 DNA sequence: TGTGCCATCAGTCCTAAAGCCGACCCGGGTAATTCACCCCTCCACTTT. Its translation is CAISPKADPGNSPLHF. The V gene is TRBV10-3, the J gene TRBJ1-6, with unresolved D. This CDR3 comprises 16 residues. The germline CDR1 and CDR2 sequences are ENHRY and SYGVKD. V dropped 5 bases and J dropped 6 bases, with 17 bases sitting between them.

The rearrangement joins TRBV4-3 to TRBJ1-2; D gene unclear. The germline V gene has CDR1 LGHNA and CDR2 YSLEER. V was pared by 3 bases and J by 6 bases, with 17 bases between. The CDR3 extends over 15 amino acids. CDR3 sequence reads: CASSQDGPRGDGYTF. In DNA, the CDR3 is TGCGCCAGCAGCCAGGACGGCCCACGTGGGGATGGCTACACCTTC.

The genes are TRBV20-1 and TRBJ2-3; TRBD1 might be the D (5 bases). The CDR3 is 15 residues long. The V gene lost 5 bases and the J gene lost 5 bases, with 20 bases spanning the gap. The germline V gene has CDR1 DFQATT and CDR2 SNEGSKA (reference sequence). The CDR3 region has the DNA TGCAGTGCTCCCGAGGCCCAGGGTCTCGGAGATACGCAGTATTTT. It yields the protein CSAPEAQGLGDTQYF.

A few counts support this clonotype. CDR3 sequence (DNA): TGTGCCATCCGTAATGGCGGAGCGTACCAAGAGACCCAGTACTTC. It yields the protein CAIRNGGAYQETQYF. The V gene is TRBV10-3, the J gene TRBJ2-5; D call uncertain. V lost 8 bases, J lost 0 bases, and 16 bases lay in between. Germline-derived CDR1 and CDR2 are ENHRY and SYGVKD. The CDR3 sequence is 15 residues long.

The chain recombines TRBV6-2 or TRBV6-3 with TRBJ2-3; 10 bases agree with TRBD1. V lost 8 bases, J lost 6 bases, and 5 bases stayed unmatched. The CDR3 sequence is 13 residues long. Germline V CDR1 and CDR2: MNHEY, SVGEGT. This CDR3 is CASSDRGLDTQYF. CDR3 in DNA: TGTGCCAGCTCTGACAGGGGGCTGGATACGCAGTATTTT.

The chain couples TRBV9 to TRBJ2-7; a weak D match, TRBD2 (5 bases). Germline-derived CDR1 and CDR2 are SGDLS and YYNGEE. With 4 bases removed from V and 5 bases from J, the gap between germline ends came to 19 bases. The length of the CDR3 is 15 residues. For the CDR3, the DNA is TGTGCCAGCAGCCCAGCGGCTACCTCGAACCACGAGCAGTACTTC. This translates into CASSPAATSNHEQYF.

The chain is built from TRBV20-1 and TRBJ2-1, with TRBD2 identical over 8 bases. The V and J ends lost 1 base and 6 bases, in that order; junction bases with no gene match: 5. There are 14 residues in the CDR3. Germline values: CDR1 DFQATT, CDR2 SNEGSKA (reference sequence). The CDR3 reads CSARGASGFNEQFF. CDR3 coding DNA: TGCAGTGCTAGAGGGGCTAGCGGGTTCAATGAGCAGTTCTTC.

The gene calls are TRBV29-1 and TRBJ2-1; TRBD2 agrees at 8 bases. CDR3 length: 10 residues. Germline CDR1 is SQVTM and CDR2 is ANQGSEA. The CDR3 protein is CAGGPGEQFF. CDR3 DNA: TGCGCGGGAGGTCCTGGCGAGCAGTTCTTC.

This chain uses TRBV7-2 with TRBJ2-2, with TRBD2 matching over 8 bases. There are 16 residues in the CDR3. Germline assignment: CDR1 SGHTA and CDR2 FQGNSA. J gave up 2 bases and V 5 bases, and 7 bases lay outside the gene matches. CDR3 amino acids: CASSTRLARNTGELFF. CDR3 bases: TGTGCCAGCAGCACCCGACTAGCGAGAAACACCGGGGAGCTGTTTTTT.

The V gene is TRBV7-9, the J gene TRBJ2-1; no reliable D call. Per the germline V gene, CDR1 is SEHNR and CDR2 is FQNEAQ (reference sequence). The length of the CDR3 is 13 residues. V lost 7 bases to trimming and J lost 4 bases, with 11 bases between them. The CDR3 DNA reads as TGTGCCAGCAATTTCGCGCGTTACAATGAGCAGTTCTTC. Its translation: CASNFARYNEQFF.